This is a list of T cell receptor beta chains from one sample in a study of cytomegalovirus exposure and HLA in healthy donors. Sequencing was performed with immunoSEQ multiplex PCR; in TCRdb, only in-frame clones are kept and a portion is missing. This table holds a few hundred thousand clones, approximately 81% found once. Sequencing used PBMCs. These TCRs come from a man younger than 40 in good health and CMV-seronegative. CDR3s include the opening cysteine and the closing phenylalanine or tryptophan. The D gene is left open where the match is weak. For some rows the clone size is stated as once, few or many, or as a class when expanded; others skip it.

v_call	d_call	clone_size	j_call	cdr3_nt	cdr3_aa
TRBV29-1	-	-	TRBJ1-2	TGCAGCGTACCGGACAAGGCTAACTATGGCTACACCTTC	CSVPDKANYGYTF
TRBV5-5	-	-	TRBJ2-1	TGTGCCAGCAGCCCCAGTCCGGGAGCACCCGTCTACAATGAGCAGTTCTTC	CASSPSPGAPVYNEQFF
TRBV28	TRBD1	-	TRBJ1-1	TGTGCCAGCAGTACCGTCGGAGGGGGCAAAGAAGCTTTCTTT	CASSTVGGGKEAFF
TRBV6-1	TRBD1	few	TRBJ1-1	TGTGCCAGCAGTGGGGGACAGGGGAGGAACACTGAAGCTTTCTTT	CASSGGQGRNTEAFF
TRBV6-6	-	-	TRBJ2-1	TGTGCCAGTCTAGGCAGAAATGAGCAGTTCTTC	CASLGRNEQFF
TRBV5-1	TRBD1	once	TRBJ2-4	TGCGCCAGACAGGGGGCGACCAAAAACATTCAGTACTTC	CARQGATKNIQYF
TRBV2	-	once	TRBJ1-4	TGTGCCAGCAGTCAGGGGACGGATGAAAAACTGTTTTTT	CASSQGTDEKLFF
TRBV6-5	-	once	TRBJ1-1	TGTGCCGGCAGAACCCCCAAATGGTTAGCTGAAGCTTTCTTT	CAGRTPKWLAEAFF
TRBV19	-	few	TRBJ1-1	TGTGCCAGTAGTACCACGGATCGAGGCACTGAAGCTTTCTTT	CASSTTDRGTEAFF
TRBV25-1	-	-	TRBJ2-3	TGTGCCAGCAGTGACCGCAGGCGGGGTAAATATACGCAGTATTTT	CASSDRRRGKYTQYF
TRBV5-1	-	-	TRBJ2-2	TGCGCCAGCAGCTTGCAGGGGATCGTCGGGGAGCTGTTTTTT	CASSLQGIVGELFF
TRBV5-6	TRBD2	-	TRBJ2-7	TGTGCCAGCAGCGCAACAAACTTAGCGGGGGGAAGCTACGAGCAGTACTTC	CASSATNLAGGSYEQYF
TRBV9	TRBD1	-	TRBJ2-1	TGTGCCAGCAGCGCGGGAGTAGGACAGGGCCCCTCAAATGAGCAGTTCTTC	CASSAGVGQGPSNEQFF
TRBV29-1	TRBD1	-	TRBJ1-5	TGCAGCGTGAGGACAGGGTATGGCAATCAGCCCCAGCATTTT	CSVRTGYGNQPQHF
TRBV7-2	TRBD1	-	TRBJ2-7	TGTGCCAGCAGCTTAGCAGGGGGCGGGTTGTACGAGCAGTACTTC	CASSLAGGGLYEQYF
TRBV18	-	-	TRBJ1-1	TGTGCCAGCTCACCACGGGGGGGGAGGGAGACTGAAGCTTTCTTT	CASSPRGGRETEAFF
TRBV27	TRBD1	-	TRBJ1-2	TGTGCCAGCAGCTCCGGGACAGCCCCAATCTATGGCTACACCTTC	CASSSGTAPIYGYTF
TRBV6-1	TRBD1	-	TRBJ1-6	TGTGCCAGCAGTGAATTAGGGACAGGGGATTCACCCCTCCACTTT	CASSELGTGDSPLHF
TRBV7-9	TRBD1	-	TRBJ2-7	TGTGCCAGCAGCGGGACAGGGGCTAGATACGAGCAGTACTTC	CASSGTGARYEQYF
TRBV7-8	TRBD1	-	TRBJ2-5	TGTGCCAGCAGCCAGGGGGCGACTAGGGGGCAAGAGACCCAGTACTTC	CASSQGATRGQETQYF
TRBV15	-	-	TRBJ2-2	TGTGCCACCAGCAGAGGCGGATCCGACACCGGGGAGCTGTTTTTT	CATSRGGSDTGELFF
TRBV28	TRBD2	-	TRBJ2-5	TGTGCCAGCAGTCCCCGGACTAGCGGGGGTGAGACCCAGTACTTC	CASSPRTSGGETQYF
TRBV9	-	-	TRBJ2-3	TGTGCCAGCAGCGTTCAGGGCGGCACAGATACGCAGTATTTT	CASSVQGGTDTQYF
TRBV4-1	-	once	TRBJ2-5	TGCGCCAGCAGCCAAGACAGGGGTAGGGAGACCCAGTACTTC	CASSQDRGRETQYF
TRBV5-1	TRBD1	-	TRBJ2-2	TGCGCCAGCAGGCAAGGGACAGCGAACACCGGGGAGCTGTTTTTT	CASRQGTANTGELFF
TRBV7-3	-	-	TRBJ2-2	TGTGCCAGCAGCTTAAACTCCATTCTATCTAGACCCGGGGAGCTGTTTTTT	CASSLNSILSRPGELFF
TRBV18	TRBD1	-	TRBJ2-7	TGTGCCAGCTCACGCGTGGACAGGGGGATCCTTGAGCAGTACTTC	CASSRVDRGILEQYF
TRBV27	-	-	TRBJ1-3	TGTGCCAGCAGTCCCGCGGAAGGCTCTGGAAACACCATATATTTT	CASSPAEGSGNTIYF
TRBV6-5	-	-	TRBJ1-1	TGTGCCAGCTTGCAGGGGAGCACTGAAGCTTTCTTT	CASLQGSTEAFF
TRBV10-3	-	many	TRBJ1-4	TGTGCCATCTCCGAACAGGGTGCAACTAATGAAAAACTGTTTTTT	CAISEQGATNEKLFF
TRBV5-1	-	-	TRBJ2-2	TGCGCCAGCAGCTTTTACGGGACACCGAACACCGGGGAGCTGTTTTTT	CASSFYGTPNTGELFF
TRBV9	-	-	TRBJ1-4	TGTGCCAGCAGCGTAGACGCCACGACTAGTGAAAAACTGTTTTTT	CASSVDATTSEKLFF
TRBV5-1	-	few	TRBJ2-1	TGCGCCAGCAGCTTATTAAGGGGCTCCAATGAGCAGTTCTTC	CASSLLRGSNEQFF
TRBV4-1	TRBD2	-	TRBJ2-3	TGCGCCAGCAGCCAACTCGGGGGGGTAACAGATACGCAGTATTTT	CASSQLGGVTDTQYF
TRBV7-9	-	-	TRBJ2-7	TGTGCCAGCAGCCGAGGGGGTGGCAGGGCCACCCACGAGCAGTACTTC	CASSRGGGRATHEQYF
TRBV5-8	TRBD1	-	TRBJ2-3	TGTGCCAGCAGCTCCGGGACAGGGGCCACAGATACGCAGTATTTT	CASSSGTGATDTQYF
TRBV7-3	-	-	TRBJ2-3	TGTGCCAGCAGTCATGCGGCTGCGACAGATACGCAGTATTTT	CASSHAAATDTQYF
TRBV7-3	TRBD2	few	TRBJ2-1	TGTGCCAGCAGCTTAATTTCGGGACTAGCTAACAATGAGCAGTTCTTC	CASSLISGLANNEQFF
TRBV27	-	-	TRBJ2-7	TGTGCCAGCAGTTTATCCCAGGACTACGAGCAGTACTTC	CASSLSQDYEQYF
TRBV2	TRBD1	-	TRBJ1-5	TGTGCCAGCAGGGGGACAGTCCCCAGGCAGCCCCAGCATTTT	CASRGTVPRQPQHF
TRBV25-1	TRBD2	-	TRBJ2-3	TGTGCCAGCAGTGATAGCGGGGGCTGGGACACAGATACGCAGTATTTT	CASSDSGGWDTDTQYF
TRBV5-6	TRBD1	-	TRBJ2-2	TGTGCCAGCAGCTTAGAACAGGGGGCAGGGGAGCTGTTTTTT	CASSLEQGAGELFF
TRBV4-1	TRBD1	-	TRBJ2-3	TGCGCCAGCAGCTACATTCCGACAGGGGTTAGCACAGATACGCAGTATTTT	CASSYIPTGVSTDTQYF
TRBV4-2	TRBD2	-	TRBJ2-1	TGTGCCAGCAGCCAAGACTTAGCGGGGGCCTACAATGAGCAGTTCTTC	CASSQDLAGAYNEQFF
TRBV18	TRBD1	-	TRBJ2-7	TGTGCCAGCTCACCACCGCTAGGACAGGGAAAGTCCTACGAGCAGTACTTC	CASSPPLGQGKSYEQYF
TRBV19	-	many	TRBJ1-1	TGTGCCAGTAGCCGGACAGAGAACACTGAAGCTTTCTTT	CASSRTENTEAFF
TRBV7-9	-	once	TRBJ2-7	TGTTCCAGCAGCGGACAAACCTCCTACGAGCAGTACTTC	CSSSGQTSYEQYF
TRBV7-6	-	-	TRBJ2-5	TGTGCCAGCAGCCCCCCTCGGTCAGGGGAGACCCAGTACTTC	CASSPPRSGETQYF
TRBV18	TRBD1	-	TRBJ2-4	TGTGCCAGCTCACCGACAGGGCCGGGTCAAAACATTCAGTACTTC	CASSPTGPGQNIQYF
TRBV9	-	-	TRBJ2-1	TGTGCCAGCAGCGTTCAGGGCGGTGAGCAGTTCTTC	CASSVQGGEQFF
TRBV2	TRBD1	-	TRBJ2-7	TGTGCCAGCGGGGGGACAGGGAGCTCCTACGAGCAGTACTTC	CASGGTGSSYEQYF
TRBV27	-	-	TRBJ2-2	TGTGCCAGCAGGCCAGGACTTCTCACCGGGGAGCTGTTTTTT	CASRPGLLTGELFF
TRBV27	-	-	TRBJ1-2	TGTGCCAGCAGTTTAAGGGGTTCTTACTATGGCTACACCTTC	CASSLRGSYYGYTF
TRBV6-5	TRBD1	-	TRBJ1-4	TGTGCCAGCAGTTACTTTGACAGGGTTGGGGGAAAACTGTTTTTT	CASSYFDRVGGKLFF
TRBV13	-	-	TRBJ1-3	TGTGCCAGCAGAATCTCCCGCGGCAGGGACTTCTCTGGAAACACCATATATTTT	CASRISRGRDFSGNTIYF
TRBV28	-	-	TRBJ1-2	TGTGCCAGCAGTCCCCCCCGCGTTAACTATGGCTACACCTTC	CASSPPRVNYGYTF